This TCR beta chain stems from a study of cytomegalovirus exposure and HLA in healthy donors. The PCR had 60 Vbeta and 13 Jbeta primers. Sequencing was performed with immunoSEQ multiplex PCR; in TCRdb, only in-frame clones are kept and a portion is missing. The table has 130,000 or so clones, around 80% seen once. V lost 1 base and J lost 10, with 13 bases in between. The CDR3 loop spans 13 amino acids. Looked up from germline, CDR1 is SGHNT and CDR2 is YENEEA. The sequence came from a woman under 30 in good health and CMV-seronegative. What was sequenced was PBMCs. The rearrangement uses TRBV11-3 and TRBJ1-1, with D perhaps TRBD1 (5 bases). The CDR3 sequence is CASSLGPGFRAFF. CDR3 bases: TGTGCCAGCAGCTTAGGCCCAGGGTTCCGAGCTTTCTTT. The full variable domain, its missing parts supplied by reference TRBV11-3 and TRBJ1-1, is EAGVVQSPRYKIIEKKQPVAFWCNPISGHNTLYWYLQNLGQGPELLIRYENEEAVDDSQLPKDRFSAERLKGVDSTLKIQPAELGDSAVYLCASSLGPGFRAFFGQGTRLTVV.